Listed below are T cell receptor beta chains from one sample, sequenced in a study of T-cell memory formation after mild COVID-19. TCRdb processed the 5' RACE reads anew with MiXCR; each CDR3 protein has one entry. Of about 340,000 distinct CDR3 sequences in the sample, roughly 13% are singletons; the top ten hold roughly a fifth. The sequencing sample was made of PBMCs or a T cell subset sorted from them (not recorded which). The receptors here all came from a man aged 18 to 35 who had mild COVID-19 (a few samples of this study predate the infection). Cell type and time point are not known. CDR3s include the opening cysteine and the closing phenylalanine or tryptophan. D genes are given only for firm matches. The listing skips clone size in some rows; elsewhere it reads once, few, many or a size class.

v_gene	abundance	j_gene	d_gene	CDR3nt	CDR3aa
TRBV6-2/TRBV6-3	few	TRBJ1-2	.	TGTGCCAGCAGTGAAACCCCCAGGCACTATGGCTACACCTTC	CASSETPRHYGYTF
TRBV7-8	.	TRBJ2-1	TRBD2	TGTGCCAGCAGGCCCTCGAGGGTGGGAAGCGGGGGCTATGAGCAGTTCTTC	CASRPSRVGSGGYEQFF
TRBV6-5	.	TRBJ1-2	TRBD1	TGTGCCAGCAGTTACGGGAAAGGGGGCAATCGAGGCTACACCTTC	CASSYGKGGNRGYTF
TRBV6-5	.	TRBJ1-2	.	TGTGCCAGCAGTCGGGCCCCCGGCTATGGCTACACCTTC	CASSRAPGYGYTF
TRBV4-3	.	TRBJ1-2	TRBD1	TGCGCCAGCAGCCACCGGACAGGAACGGACTATGGCTACACCTTC	CASSHRTGTDYGYTF
TRBV5-1	few	TRBJ2-1	TRBD2	TGCGCCAGCAGCGCAAGCGGGGGGGCCAGTGTTGAGCAGTTCTTC	CASSASGGASVEQFF
TRBV7-2	.	TRBJ2-6	.	TGTGCCAGCAGCTTAGTATTCGGTGGGGCCAACGTCCTGACTTTC	CASSLVFGGANVLTF
TRBV2	.	TRBJ1-5	.	TGTGCCAGCAGTGCGGGAGGGAAACCCAAAAATCAGCCCCAGCATTTT	CASSAGGKPKNQPQHF
TRBV23-1	.	TRBJ1-1	.	TGCGCCAGACTCGGGGGGATGGCTTTCTTT	CARLGGMAFF
TRBV3-1	.	TRBJ2-1	.	TGTGCCAGCAGCCAACTCAATGAGCAGTTCTTC	CASSQLNEQFF
TRBV7-9	few	TRBJ2-1	.	TGTGCCAGCAGGTCCGCCGACAATGAGCAGTTCTTC	CASRSADNEQFF
TRBV5-1	once	TRBJ2-1	TRBD1	TGCGCCAGCAGCGAGTGGACAGGCCCTACCTACAATGAGCAGTTCTTC	CASSEWTGPTYNEQFF
TRBV11-2	few	TRBJ2-1	TRBD2	TGTGCCAGCAGCTTAGGCGGGGGGCCTGCCAATGAGCAGTTCTTC	CASSLGGGPANEQFF
TRBV7-9	.	TRBJ2-3	.	TGTGCCAGCAGCGCAGCTAGGTCGCGCACAGATACGCAGTATTTT	CASSAARSRTDTQYF
TRBV20-1	few	TRBJ2-1	.	TGCAGTGCTACCCCCGGGGGCTCCTACAATGAGCAGTTCTTC	CSATPGGSYNEQFF
TRBV6-2/TRBV6-3	.	TRBJ2-7	TRBD2	TGTGCCAGCAGTTACCTTATTGGATTGACCGGGACTATCTACGAGCAGTACTTC	CASSYLIGLTGTIYEQYF